This T cell receptor beta chain was retrieved from a study of cytomegalovirus exposure and HLA in healthy donors. About this clone itself: Antigen unknown.

Use of 60 Vbeta and 13 Jbeta primers characterized the PCR. Clones were sequenced by immunoSEQ multiplex PCR, and TCRdb holds only the in-frame ones, with some missing. The sample lists around 180,000 clones, 75% to 90% occurring once. Study-level findings and limits: Later analysis showed most CMV-associated TCR beta chains appearing HLA-restricted. A list of 150 to 200 TCR beta chains associated with cytomegalovirus was given. One variant, a missense change in DCLRE1C, was linked in a later analysis to TCR beta V- and J-gene trimming. Segments of the TCR beta V type were, in most cases, productive about 87% or about 30% of the time in an earlier analysis.

Germline trimming cut 4 bases from V and 1 base from J; bases unmatched to any gene: 12. The CDR3 has 19 amino acids. In germline, CDR1 is MGHRA, CDR2 YSYEKL. Sequenced input: PBMCs. This sequence joins TRBV4-1 and TRBJ2-1, with 11 nucleotides matching TRBD2. The origin of this receptor is a man aged 25 to 45 in good health and CMV-seropositive. In DNA, the CDR3 is TGCGCCAGCAGCCCGGTCCCGGGACTAGCGGCCTATTCCTACAATGAGCAGTTCTTC. Residues: CASSPVPGLAAYSYNEQFF.